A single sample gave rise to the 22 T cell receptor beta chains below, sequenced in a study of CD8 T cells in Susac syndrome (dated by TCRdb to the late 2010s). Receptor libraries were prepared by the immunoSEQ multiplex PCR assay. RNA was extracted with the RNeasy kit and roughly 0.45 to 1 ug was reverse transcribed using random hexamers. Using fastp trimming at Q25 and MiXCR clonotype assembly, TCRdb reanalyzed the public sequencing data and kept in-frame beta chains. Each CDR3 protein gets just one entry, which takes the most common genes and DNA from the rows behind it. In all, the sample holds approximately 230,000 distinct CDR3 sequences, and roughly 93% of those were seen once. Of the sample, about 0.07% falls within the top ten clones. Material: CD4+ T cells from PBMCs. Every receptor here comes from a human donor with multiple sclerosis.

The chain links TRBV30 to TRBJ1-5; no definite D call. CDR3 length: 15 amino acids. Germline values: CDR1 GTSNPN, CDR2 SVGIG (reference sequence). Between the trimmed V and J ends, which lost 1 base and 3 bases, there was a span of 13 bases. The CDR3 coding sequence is TGTGCCTGGAGTGGGGGTACGAGATCCAATCAGCCCCAGCATTTT. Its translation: CAWSGGTRSNQPQHF.

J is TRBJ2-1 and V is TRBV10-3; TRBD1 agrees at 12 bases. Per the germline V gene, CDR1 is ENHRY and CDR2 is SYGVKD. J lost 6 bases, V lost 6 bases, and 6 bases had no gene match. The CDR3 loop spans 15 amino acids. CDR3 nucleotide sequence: TGTGCCATCAGGGAGGGACAGGGGGCGTCCAATGAGCAGTTCTTC. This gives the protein CAIREGQGASNEQFF.

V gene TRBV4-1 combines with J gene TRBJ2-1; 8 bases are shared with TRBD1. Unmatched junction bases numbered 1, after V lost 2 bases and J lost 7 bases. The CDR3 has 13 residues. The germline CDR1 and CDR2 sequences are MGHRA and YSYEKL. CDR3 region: CASSQRQGNEQFF. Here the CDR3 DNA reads TGCGCCAGCAGCCAACGACAGGGGAATGAGCAGTTCTTC.

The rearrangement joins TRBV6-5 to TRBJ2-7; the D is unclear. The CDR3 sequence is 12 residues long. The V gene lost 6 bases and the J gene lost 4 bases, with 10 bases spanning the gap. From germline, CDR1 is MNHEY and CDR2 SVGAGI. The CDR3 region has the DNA TGTGCCAGCAGCCCCATAGGGTACGAGCAGTACTTC. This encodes CASSPIGYEQYF.

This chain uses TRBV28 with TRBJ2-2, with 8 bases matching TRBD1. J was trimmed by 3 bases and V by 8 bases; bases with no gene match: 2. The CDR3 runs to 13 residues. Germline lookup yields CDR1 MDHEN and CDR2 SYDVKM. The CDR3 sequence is CASGQGDTGELFF. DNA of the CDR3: TGTGCCAGCGGACAGGGAGACACCGGGGAGCTGTTTTTT.

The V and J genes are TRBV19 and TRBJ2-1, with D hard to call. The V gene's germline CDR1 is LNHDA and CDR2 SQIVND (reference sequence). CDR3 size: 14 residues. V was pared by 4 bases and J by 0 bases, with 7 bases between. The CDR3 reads CASSRLSSYNEQFF. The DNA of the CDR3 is TGTGCCAGTAGTAGGTTATCCTCCTACAATGAGCAGTTCTTC.

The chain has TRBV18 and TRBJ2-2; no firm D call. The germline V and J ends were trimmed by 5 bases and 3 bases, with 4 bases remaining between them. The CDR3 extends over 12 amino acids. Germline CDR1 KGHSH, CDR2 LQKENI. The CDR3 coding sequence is TGTGCCAGCTCAAGGTACACCGGGGAGCTGTTTTTT. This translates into CASSRYTGELFF.

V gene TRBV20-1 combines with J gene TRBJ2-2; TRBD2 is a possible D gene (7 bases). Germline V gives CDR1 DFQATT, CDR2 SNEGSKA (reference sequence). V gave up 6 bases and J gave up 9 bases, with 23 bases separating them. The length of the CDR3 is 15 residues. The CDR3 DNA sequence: TGCAGTGCATCCGGGGTGGTGGGGGGGCTTCGGGAGCTGTTTTTT. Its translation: CSASGVVGGLRELFF.

CDR3 sequence: CAITGTIDGNTIYF. DNA for the CDR3: TGTGCCATCACCGGCACGATTGATGGAAACACCATATATTTT. V is TRBV10-3 and J is TRBJ1-3; unclear D gene. The CDR3 extends over 14 amino acids. In germline, CDR1 is ENHRY, CDR2 SYGVKD. Trimming took off 7 bases at V and 3 bases at J, with 13 bases between the two ends.

CDR3 bases: TGCGCTGGGTCGGCAGGGAGGCACACAGATACGCAGTATTTT. Residues: CAGSAGRHTDTQYF. The chain links TRBV29-1 to TRBJ2-3; possibly TRBD2 for D (6 bases). The germline gives CDR1 SQVTM, CDR2 ANQGSEA. The CDR3 covers 14 residues.

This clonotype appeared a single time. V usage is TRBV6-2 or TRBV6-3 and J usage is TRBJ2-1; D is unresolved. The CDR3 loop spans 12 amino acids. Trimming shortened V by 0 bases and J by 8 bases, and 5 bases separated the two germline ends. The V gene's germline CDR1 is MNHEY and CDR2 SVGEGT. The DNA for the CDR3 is TGTGCCAGCAGTTACTCGATGTATGAGCAGTTCTTC. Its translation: CASSYSMYEQFF.

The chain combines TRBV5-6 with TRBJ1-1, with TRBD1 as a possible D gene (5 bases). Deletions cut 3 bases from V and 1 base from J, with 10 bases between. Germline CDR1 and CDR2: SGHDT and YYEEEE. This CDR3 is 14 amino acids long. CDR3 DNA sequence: TGTGCCAGCAGCTGGGGACGGTCGAACACTGAAGCTTTCTTT. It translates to CASSWGRSNTEAFF. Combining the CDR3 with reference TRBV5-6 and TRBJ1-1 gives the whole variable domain DAGVTQSPTHLIKTRGQQVTLRCSPKSGHDTVSWYQQALGQGPQFIFQYYEEEERQRGNFPDRFSGHQFPNYSSELNVNALLLGDSALYLCASSWGRSNTEAFFGQGTRLTVV.

Here the CDR3 reads CASSLVGSLNEKLFF. The CDR3, as DNA: TGTGCCAGCAGCTTAGTAGGGAGTTTAAATGAAAAACTGTTTTTT. The chain combines TRBV7-6 with TRBJ1-4; D is ambiguous. V lost 1 base, J lost 5 bases, and 11 bases lay in between. Germline assignment: CDR1 SGHVS and CDR2 FNYEAQ. The CDR3 consists of 15 residues.

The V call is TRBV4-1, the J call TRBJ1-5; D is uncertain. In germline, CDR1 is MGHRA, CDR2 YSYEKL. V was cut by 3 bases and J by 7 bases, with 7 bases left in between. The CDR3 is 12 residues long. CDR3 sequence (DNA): TGCGCCAGCAGCCAGGCCGAACAGCCCCAGCATTTT. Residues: CASSQAEQPQHF.

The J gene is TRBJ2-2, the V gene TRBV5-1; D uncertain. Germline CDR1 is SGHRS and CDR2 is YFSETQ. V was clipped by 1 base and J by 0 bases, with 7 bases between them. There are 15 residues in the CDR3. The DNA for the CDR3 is TGCGCCAGCAGCTTGAACAACGCGAACACCGGGGAGCTGTTTTTT. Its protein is CASSLNNANTGELFF.

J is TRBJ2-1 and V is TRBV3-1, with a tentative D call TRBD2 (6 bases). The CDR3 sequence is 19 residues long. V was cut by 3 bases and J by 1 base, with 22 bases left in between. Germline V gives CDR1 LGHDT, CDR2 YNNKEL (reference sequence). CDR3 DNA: TGTGCCAGCAGCCACCGGAGGGACCAGAGGGTGGGTTCCTACAATGAGCAGTTCTTC. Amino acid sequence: CASSHRRDQRVGSYNEQFF.

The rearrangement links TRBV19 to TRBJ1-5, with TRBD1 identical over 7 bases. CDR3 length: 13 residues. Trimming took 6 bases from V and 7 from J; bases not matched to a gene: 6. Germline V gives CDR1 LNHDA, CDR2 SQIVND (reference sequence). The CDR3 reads CASSVQGRQPQHF. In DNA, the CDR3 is TGTGCCAGTAGCGTACAGGGGCGACAGCCCCAGCATTTT.

Here the CDR3 reads CASTDPGQGYTDTQYF. The CDR3, as DNA: TGCGCCAGCACCGACCCGGGACAGGGCTACACAGATACGCAGTATTTT. The chain combines TRBV5-1 with TRBJ2-3; TRBD1 matches 9 bases. J lost 2 bases, V lost 6 bases, and 10 bases had no gene match. There are 16 residues in the CDR3. The germline CDR1 and CDR2 sequences are SGHRS and YFSETQ.

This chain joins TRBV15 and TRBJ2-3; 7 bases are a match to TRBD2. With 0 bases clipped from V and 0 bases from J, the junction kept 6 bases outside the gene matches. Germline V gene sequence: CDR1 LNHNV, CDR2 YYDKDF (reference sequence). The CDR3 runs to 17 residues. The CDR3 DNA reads TGTGCCACCAGCAGAGAGTCTGGGCGGGGGAGCACAGATACGCAGTATTTT. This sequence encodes CATSRESGRGSTDTQYF.

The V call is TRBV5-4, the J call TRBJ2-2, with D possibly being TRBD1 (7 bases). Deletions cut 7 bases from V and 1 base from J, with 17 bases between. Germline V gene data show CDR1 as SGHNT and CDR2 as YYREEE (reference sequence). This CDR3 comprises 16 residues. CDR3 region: CASGGGIRGNTGELFF. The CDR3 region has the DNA TGTGCCAGCGGAGGGGGCATTCGAGGGAACACCGGGGAGCTGTTTTTT. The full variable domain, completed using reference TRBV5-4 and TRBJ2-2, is ETGVTQSPTHLIKTRGQQVTLRCSSQSGHNTVSWYQQALGQGPQFIFQYYREEENGRGNFPPRFSGLQFPNYSSELNVNALELDDSALYLCASGGGIRGNTGELFFGEGSRLTVL.

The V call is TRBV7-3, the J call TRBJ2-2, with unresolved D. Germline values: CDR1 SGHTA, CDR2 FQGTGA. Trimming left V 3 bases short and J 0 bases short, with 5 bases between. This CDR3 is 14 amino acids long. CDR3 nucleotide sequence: TGTGCCAGCAGCTTTACATCGAACACCGGGGAGCTGTTTTTT. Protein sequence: CASSFTSNTGELFF.

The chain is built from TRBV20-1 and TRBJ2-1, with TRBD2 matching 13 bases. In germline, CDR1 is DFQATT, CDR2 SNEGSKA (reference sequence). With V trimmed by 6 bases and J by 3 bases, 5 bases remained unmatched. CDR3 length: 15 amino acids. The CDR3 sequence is CSAKRTSGGYNEQFF. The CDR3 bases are TGCAGTGCAAAAAGGACTAGCGGGGGCTACAATGAGCAGTTCTTC.